This TCR beta chain originates from a study of T cell responses to AZD1222 COVID-19 vaccine. The germline V gene has CDR1 SGHRS and CDR2 YFSETQ. The CDR3 runs 14 residues. Trimming took off 0 bases at V and 0 bases at J, with 6 bases between the two ends. Study-level points and caveats: Nearly half of spike-specific TCRs reportedly target unmutated variant regions.

On this clone itself: Antigen specificity is unknown.

The table came from immunoSEQ multiplex PCR; TCRdb's copy has only in-frame clones and leaves some out. The data contain about 110,000 clones, over 75% of them singletons. The specimen comprised peripheral blood, sampled on day 0 of AZD1222 vaccination. The receptor's source is an adult in good health. V usage is TRBV5-1 and J usage is TRBJ1-1; weak D call: TRBD1 (5 bases). For the CDR3, the DNA is TGCGCCAGCAGCTTGGGGACACTGAACACTGAAGCTTTCTTT. Its translation: CASSLGTLNTEAFF.